Included here is one T cell receptor (beta chain) sequence, with context. The sample belongs to a study of blood T cell repertoires in COVID-19. As for the study in general: There were acute and convalescent COVID-19 samples, and they came from the United States, Italy and Spain. Sample material is recorded as cDNA or gDNA derived from T cells, B-cell-depleted T cells, or PBMCs.

CDR3 length equals 12 residues. Trimming took 6 bases from V and 9 from J, leaving 12 bases between them. CDR1 MNHEY and CDR2 SVGAGI come from the germline V gene. In the study's own analysis: Cell counts per sample came from amplifying reference gene primers. Sequencing was performed with immunoSEQ multiplex PCR; in TCRdb, only in-frame clones are kept and a portion is missing. That table furnishes V, J and clone size, whereas the DNA furnished D and trimming. This sample yields 290,000 or so clones, of which roughly 85% are seen a single time; 5.1% belongs to the top ten. This sequence was found in a man aged 45-65 years with active or convalescent COVID-19. Sequenced sample: peripheral blood. V is TRBV6-5 and J is TRBJ1-5; D remains ambiguous. The CDR3 DNA is TGTGCCAGCAGGGATAGGCTAGGGCCCCAGCATTTT. Its translation: CASRDRLGPQHF.